The 7 T cell receptor beta chains presented below share a single source sample, sequenced in a study of molecular identifiers for immune sequencing clone quantification. In TCRdb, the PCR reads were re-called with MiXCR into one record per CDR3 protein. Here the sample spans about 500,000 distinct CDR3 sequences, roughly 25% being singletons. The source material was naive CD8+ T cells from blood, with Jurkat cell RNA spiked in. Subset defined: FACS-sorted CD8+CD4-CCR7+CD45RA+ naive T cells. Every receptor here comes from a human donor in good health. Some libraries in this study had Jurkat cell RNA spiked in.

Worth noting for this clonotype: A clone one base away is much larger, so this may be a read error. V gene TRBV4-1 combines with J gene TRBJ1-5; perhaps TRBD1 as D (5 bases). The V gene's germline CDR1 is MGHRA and CDR2 YSYEKL. The CDR3 runs to 15 residues. V was trimmed by 3 bases and J by 5 bases, leaving 14 bases between them. CDR3 sequence reads: CASSQIIGDHQPQHF. In nucleotides, the CDR3 is TGCGCCAGCAGCCAGATTATAGGGGACCATCAGCCCCAGCATTTT.

Note on this clonotype: A read error may explain this, as a much larger clone is one base away. This rearrangement joins TRBV4-3 to TRBJ1-5, with D maybe TRBD1 (6 bases). CDR1 LGHNA and CDR2 YSLEER come from the germline V gene. The CDR3 is 16 residues long. The CDR3 DNA follows: TGCGCCAGCAGCCAAGATGTCAGGGGAAGCAATCAGCCCGAGCATTTT. Translating gives CASSQDVRGSNQPEHF.

The rearrangement uses TRBV12-3 or TRBV12-4 and TRBJ2-5; D perhaps matches TRBD2 (6 bases). The CDR3 sequence is 18 residues long. V lost 0 bases and J 2 bases, leaving 19 bases between the germline ends. The CDR3 DNA sequence: TGTGCCAGCAGTTTAGCCGGCTTAGGCGTAGCGGAGCAAGAGACCCAGTACTTC. This codes for CASSLAGLGVAEQETQYF.

Notes on this clonotype: Sequence at one end of the junction differs from germline and may be a read error. The chain uses TRBV6-2 or TRBV6-3 and TRBJ1-1, with D possibly TRBD1 on 6 matching bases. The CDR3 has 13 amino acids. Per germline, CDR1 MNHEY and CDR2 SVGEGT. CDR3 region: CASRQDRITGAFF. CDR3 nucleotides: TGTGCCAGCAGGCAGGACAGAATCACTGGAGCTTTCTTT.

This chain connects TRBV7-9 to TRBJ2-7; the match to TRBD2 covers 15 bases. Germline V CDR1 and CDR2: SEHNR, FQNEAQ (reference sequence). V was clipped by 11 bases and J by 7 bases; unmatched bases: 15. CDR3 length equals 16 residues. The CDR3 DNA follows: TGTGCCGGCGGCTTAGCTGGGACTAGCGGGAGGCAGGAGCAGTACTTC. It codes for CAGGLAGTSGRQEQYF.

In its sample, this clonotype was seen many times. V gene TRBV7-9 combines with J gene TRBJ2-7; tentatively, D is TRBD1 (6 bases). In germline, CDR1 is SEHNR, CDR2 FQNEAQ (reference sequence). This CDR3 comprises 13 residues. V gave up 5 bases and J gave up 2 bases, with 10 bases separating them. CDR3 bases: TGTGCCAGCAGCATTGGGACAACCTACGAGCAGTACTTC. It codes for CASSIGTTYEQYF.

Only a few counts were recorded for this clonotype. The chain has TRBV25-1 and TRBJ2-7; D remains ambiguous. V lost 7 bases and J 6 bases, leaving 25 bases between the germline ends. Per germline, CDR1 MGHDK and CDR2 SYGVNS. The CDR3 loop spans 16 amino acids. The CDR3 protein is CASKTDGPQLSIEQYF. As DNA, the CDR3 is TGTGCCAGCAAAACAGACGGTCCTCAGCTTTCGATCGAGCAGTACTTC.